These 13 T cell receptor beta chains were all obtained from the same sample, sequenced in a study of T cell changes during pregnancy in multiple sclerosis. Only in-frame clones appear in the TCRdb table, and some are missing; sequencing was by immunoSEQ multiplex PCR. Among around 110,000 clones listed, approximately 90% were seen once. The source was peripheral blood, collected after pregnancy. The receptor source for this set is a female donor with multiple sclerosis, enrolled in a pregnancy study.

The genes are TRBV6-6 and TRBJ1-5, with no clear D. Trimming shortened V by 2 bases and J by 3 bases, and 8 bases separated the two germline ends. CDR1 and CDR2 from the germline V gene are MNHNY and SVGAGI (reference sequence). The CDR3 is made up of 14 amino acids. In nucleotides, the CDR3 is TGTGCCAGCAGTTACACAGAGTACAATCAGCCCCAGCATTTT. Its protein product is CASSYTEYNQPQHF.

The chain couples TRBV7-2 to TRBJ1-5, with 9 bases fitting TRBD1. The CDR3 is 16 residues long. The germline V gene encodes CDR1 SGHTA and CDR2 FQGNSA. V lost 2 bases to trimming and J lost 1 base; unmatched junction nucleotides: 3. The CDR3 loop reads CASSLFDRGSNQPQHF. As DNA, the CDR3 is TGTGCCAGCAGCTTATTCGACAGGGGGAGCAATCAGCCCCAGCATTTT.

The sample holds a few counts of this clone. The chain joins TRBV30 to TRBJ1-2, with TRBD1 as a possible D gene (5 bases). In germline, CDR1 is GTSNPN, CDR2 SVGIG (reference sequence). CDR3 size: 13 residues. Trimming removed 4 bases from V and 2 bases from J, with 11 bases in between. CDR3 bases: TGTGCCTGGACAGGGATATCAAACTATGGCTACACCTTC. Protein sequence: CAWTGISNYGYTF.

The chain carries TRBV9 and TRBJ2-1; TRBD2 matches 7 bases. Germline lookup yields CDR1 SGDLS and CDR2 YYNGEE. J lost 10 bases, V lost 4 bases, and 5 bases had no gene match. The CDR3 contains 12 residues. CDR3 sequence: CASSPTSREQFF. The CDR3 nucleotides read TGTGCCAGCAGCCCGACTAGCCGGGAGCAGTTCTTC. Full variable domain (remainder filled in from reference TRBV9 and TRBJ2-1): DSGVTQTPKHLITATGQRVTLRCSPRSGDLSVYWYQQSLDQGLQFLIQYYNGEERAKGNILERFSAQQFPDLHSELNLSSLELGDSALYFCASSPTSREQFFGPGTRLTVL.

This chain uses TRBV5-6 with TRBJ1-5, with TRBD1 matching 7 bases. This CDR3 has 13 amino acids. V lost 4 bases and J lost 5; bases outside the gene matches: 3. Germline V CDR1 and CDR2: SGHDT, YYEEEE. The CDR3 is CASSAGQHQPQHF. The CDR3 DNA is TGTGCCAGCAGCGCGGGACAGCATCAGCCCCAGCATTTT. Full variable domain (outside the CDR3, taken from reference TRBV5-6 and TRBJ1-5): DAGVTQSPTHLIKTRGQQVTLRCSPKSGHDTVSWYQQALGQGPQFIFQYYEEEERQRGNFPDRFSGHQFPNYSSELNVNALLLGDSALYLCASSAGQHQPQHFGDGTRLSIL.

This clone was detected once. V and J are TRBV7-2 and TRBJ2-3, with unresolved D. The V and J ends lost 2 bases and 4 bases respectively, with 4 bases between them. This CDR3 is 12 amino acids long. The germline gives CDR1 SGHTA, CDR2 FQGNSA. Written as DNA, the CDR3 is TGTGCCAGCAGCTTATCCGCAGATACGCAGTATTTT. Encoded protein: CASSLSADTQYF.

The chain is built from TRBV7-6 and TRBJ2-3; 7 bases match TRBD2. J lost 6 bases, V lost 5 bases, and 17 bases had no gene match. The CDR3 is made up of 17 amino acids. The V gene's germline CDR1 is SGHVS and CDR2 FNYEAQ. CDR3 DNA sequence: TGTGCCAGCAGCCCAGAGGTGGCTAGCGGTCTGAAGGATACGCAGTATTTT. Amino acids: CASSPEVASGLKDTQYF.

The rearrangement joins TRBV7-9 to TRBJ1-2, with 8 bases identical to TRBD1. Germline CDR1 and CDR2: SEHNR and FQNEAQ (reference sequence). This CDR3 spans 17 amino acids. V was clipped by 0 bases and J by 4 bases; unmatched bases: 10. The CDR3 DNA sequence: TGTGCCAGCAGCTTAGCCTGGGGCAGGGGGCTTGGCTATGGCTACACCTTC. Translating it yields CASSLAWGRGLGYGYTF.

The genes are TRBV7-2 and TRBJ1-6; the D gene is possibly TRBD1 (6 bases). There are 15 residues in the CDR3. Germline loops: CDR1 SGHTA, CDR2 FQGNSA. V was cut by 4 bases and J by 6 bases, with 13 bases left in between. The CDR3 loop reads CASSYGQMGNSPLHF. Here the CDR3 DNA reads TGTGCCAGCAGCTACGGACAGATGGGTAATTCACCCCTCCACTTT.

This chain links TRBV25-1 with TRBJ2-2; D is possibly TRBD1 (6 bases). The ends were cut back, 2 bases at V and 1 base at J, with 8 bases in the middle. Germline loops: CDR1 MGHDK, CDR2 SYGVNS. The CDR3 loop spans 15 amino acids. The CDR3 DNA is TGTGCCAGCAGTGAAAGCAGGGGGAACACCGGGGAGCTGTTTTTT. Protein: CASSESRGNTGELFF.

The chain uses TRBV19 and TRBJ1-5, with TRBD1 identical over 7 bases. The trim removed 6 bases at V and 0 bases at J, leaving 5 bases unmatched. Germline V lookup: CDR1 LNHDA, CDR2 SQIVND (reference sequence). The CDR3 runs 15 residues. CDR3: CASSRQGDSNQPQHF. CDR3 bases: TGTGCCAGTAGCCGCCAGGGGGATAGCAATCAGCCCCAGCATTTT.

CDR3 region: CASSLQGEGSNEQFF. The CDR3 nucleotides read TGTGCCAGCAGTTTACAGGGAGAGGGGAGCAATGAGCAGTTCTTC. This chain joins TRBV6-1 and TRBJ2-1; weak D call: TRBD1 (6 bases). V was clipped by 5 bases and J by 6 bases, with 17 bases between them. CDR1 is MNHNS, CDR2 SASEGT, per germline. The CDR3 is 15 amino acids.

The J gene is TRBJ2-4, the V gene TRBV6-5, with D unresolved. CDR1 and CDR2 (germline): MNHEY, SVGAGI. Trimming pared 6 bases from V and 1 base from J, leaving 7 bases between. The CDR3 covers 13 residues. CDR3 in amino acids: CASSRGAKNIQYF. The CDR3 bases are TGTGCCAGCAGCCGAGGCGCCAAAAACATTCAGTACTTC.